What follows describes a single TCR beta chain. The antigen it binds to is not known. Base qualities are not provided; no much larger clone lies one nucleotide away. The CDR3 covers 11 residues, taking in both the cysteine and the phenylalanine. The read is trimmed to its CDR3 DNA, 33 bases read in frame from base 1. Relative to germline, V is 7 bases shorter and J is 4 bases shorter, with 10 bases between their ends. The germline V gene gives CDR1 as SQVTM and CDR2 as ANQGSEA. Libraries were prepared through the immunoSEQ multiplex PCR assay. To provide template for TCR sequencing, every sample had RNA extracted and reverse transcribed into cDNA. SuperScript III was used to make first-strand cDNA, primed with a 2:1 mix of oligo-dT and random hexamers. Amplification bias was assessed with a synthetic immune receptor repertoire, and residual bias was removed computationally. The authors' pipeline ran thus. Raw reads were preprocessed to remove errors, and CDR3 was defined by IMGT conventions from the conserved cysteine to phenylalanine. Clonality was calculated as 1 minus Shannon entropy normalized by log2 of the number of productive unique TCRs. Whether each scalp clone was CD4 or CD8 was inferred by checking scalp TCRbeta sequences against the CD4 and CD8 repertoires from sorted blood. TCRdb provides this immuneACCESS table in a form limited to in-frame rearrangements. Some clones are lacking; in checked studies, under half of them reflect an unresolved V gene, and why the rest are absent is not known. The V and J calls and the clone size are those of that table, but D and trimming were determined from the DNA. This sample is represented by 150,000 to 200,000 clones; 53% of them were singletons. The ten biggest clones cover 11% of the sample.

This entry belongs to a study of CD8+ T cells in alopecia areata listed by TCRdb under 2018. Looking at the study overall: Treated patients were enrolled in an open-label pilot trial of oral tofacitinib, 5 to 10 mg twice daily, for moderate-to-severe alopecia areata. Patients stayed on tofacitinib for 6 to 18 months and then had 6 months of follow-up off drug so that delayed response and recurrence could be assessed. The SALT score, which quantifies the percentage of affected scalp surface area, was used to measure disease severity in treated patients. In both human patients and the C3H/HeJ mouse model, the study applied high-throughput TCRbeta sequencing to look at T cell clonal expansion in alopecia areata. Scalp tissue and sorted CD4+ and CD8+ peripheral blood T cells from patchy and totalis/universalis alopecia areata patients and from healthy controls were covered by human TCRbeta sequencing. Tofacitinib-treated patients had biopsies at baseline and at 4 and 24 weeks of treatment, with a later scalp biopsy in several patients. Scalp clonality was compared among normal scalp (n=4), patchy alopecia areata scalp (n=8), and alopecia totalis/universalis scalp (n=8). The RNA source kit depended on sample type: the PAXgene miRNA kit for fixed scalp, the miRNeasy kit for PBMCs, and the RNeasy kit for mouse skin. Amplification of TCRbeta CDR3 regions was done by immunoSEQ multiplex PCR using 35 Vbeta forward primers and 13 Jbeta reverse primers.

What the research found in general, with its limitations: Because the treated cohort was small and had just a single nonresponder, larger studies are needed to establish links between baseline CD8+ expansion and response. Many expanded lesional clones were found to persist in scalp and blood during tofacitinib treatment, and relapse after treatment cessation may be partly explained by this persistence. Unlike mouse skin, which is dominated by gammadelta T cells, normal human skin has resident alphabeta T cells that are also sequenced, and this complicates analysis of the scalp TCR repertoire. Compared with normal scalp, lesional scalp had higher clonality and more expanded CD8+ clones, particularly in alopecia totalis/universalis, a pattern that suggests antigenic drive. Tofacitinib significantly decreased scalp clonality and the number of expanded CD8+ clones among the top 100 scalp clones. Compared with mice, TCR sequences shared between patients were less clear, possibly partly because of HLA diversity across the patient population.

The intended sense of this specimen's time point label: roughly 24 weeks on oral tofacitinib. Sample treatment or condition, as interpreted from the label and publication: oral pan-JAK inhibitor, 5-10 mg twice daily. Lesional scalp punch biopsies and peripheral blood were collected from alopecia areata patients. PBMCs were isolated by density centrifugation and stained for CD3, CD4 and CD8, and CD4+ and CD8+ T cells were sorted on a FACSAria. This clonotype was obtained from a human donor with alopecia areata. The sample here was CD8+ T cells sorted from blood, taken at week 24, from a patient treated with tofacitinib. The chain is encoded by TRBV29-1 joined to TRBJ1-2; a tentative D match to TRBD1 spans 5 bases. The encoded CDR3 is CSARQPYGYTF. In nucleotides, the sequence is TGCAGCGCGCGACAGCCCTATGGCTACACCTTC.